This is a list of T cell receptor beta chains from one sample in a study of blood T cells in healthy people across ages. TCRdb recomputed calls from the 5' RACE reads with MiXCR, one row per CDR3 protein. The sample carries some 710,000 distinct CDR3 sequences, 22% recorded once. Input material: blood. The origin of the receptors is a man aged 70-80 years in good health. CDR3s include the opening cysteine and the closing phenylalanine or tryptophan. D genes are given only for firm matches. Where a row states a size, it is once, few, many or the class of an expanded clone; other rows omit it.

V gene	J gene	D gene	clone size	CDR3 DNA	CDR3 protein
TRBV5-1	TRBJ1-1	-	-	TGCGCCAGCAGCTTAGCCATTTCGAACACTGAAGCTTTCTTT	CASSLAISNTEAFF
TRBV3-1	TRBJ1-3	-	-	TGTGCCAGCAGCCGAAATACCGGGACACCTGGAAACACCATATATTTT	CASSRNTGTPGNTIYF
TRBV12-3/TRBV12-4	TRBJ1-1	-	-	TGTGCCAGCAGCTCACCTACTAACACTGAAGCTTTCTTT	CASSSPTNTEAFF
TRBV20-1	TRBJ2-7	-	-	TGCAGTGCTAGAGACGGGGTTAACAATGAGCGGGTCTTC	CSARDGVNNERVF
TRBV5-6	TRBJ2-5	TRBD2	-	TGTGCCAGCAGCTTGGCCGCGCGTCGTTCTAGCGGGAGGAAAGAGACCCAGTACTTC	CASSLAARRSSGRKETQYF
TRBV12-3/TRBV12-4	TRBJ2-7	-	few	TGTGCCAGCAGTTTTCACGGGGCCCCCTACGAGCAGTACTTC	CASSFHGAPYEQYF
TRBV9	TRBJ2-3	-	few	TGTGCCAGCAGCGTAGGCGTCGGAATCACAGATACGCAGTATTTT	CASSVGVGITDTQYF
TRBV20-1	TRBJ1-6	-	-	TGCAGTGCTATCCCGGGGGGCTATTCACCCCTCCACTTT	CSAIPGGYSPLHF
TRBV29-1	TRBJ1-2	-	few	TGCAGCGTTCTACAGGGCTCGGATGGCTACACCTTC	CSVLQGSDGYTF
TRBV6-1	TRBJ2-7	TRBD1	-	TGTGCCAGCAGAGGACAGGGGATCTCCTACGAGCAGTACTTC	CASRGQGISYEQYF
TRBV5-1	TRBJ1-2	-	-	TGCGCCAGCAGCTATATCCAGGCATTTGACTATGGCTACACCTTC	CASSYIQAFDYGYTF
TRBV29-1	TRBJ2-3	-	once	TGCAGCGTTGAAATAGTCCCAGATACGCAGTATTTT	CSVEIVPDTQYF
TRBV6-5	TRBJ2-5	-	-	TGTGCCAGCAAGGTGAAGGGTCAAGAGACCCAGTACTTC	CASKVKGQETQYF
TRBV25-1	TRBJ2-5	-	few	TGTGCCAGCAGTGTCCGCAGGGATCAAGAGACCCAGTACTTC	CASSVRRDQETQYF
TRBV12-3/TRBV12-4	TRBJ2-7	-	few	TGTGCCAGCAGGGAGATCGAGCAGTACTTC	CASREIEQYF
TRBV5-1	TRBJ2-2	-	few	TGCGCCAGCAGCTTGACGGACATCGGGGAGCTGTTTTTT	CASSLTDIGELFF
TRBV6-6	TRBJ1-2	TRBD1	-	TGTGCCAGCAAAGATCAGGGGGCGTATGGCTACACCTTC	CASKDQGAYGYTF
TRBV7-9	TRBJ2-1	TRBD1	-	TGTGCCAGCAGCTTAAGGCAGGGGGCTGCTGAGCAGTTCTTC	CASSLRQGAAEQFF
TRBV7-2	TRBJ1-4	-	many	TGTGCCAGCAGCTTTCAAGACGGGAATGAAAAACTGTTTTTT	CASSFQDGNEKLFF
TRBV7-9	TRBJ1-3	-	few	TGTGCCAGCACCACCACCGGGTCTGGAAACACCATATATTTT	CASTTTGSGNTIYF
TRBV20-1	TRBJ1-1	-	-	TGCAGTGCTAGAGAACCAGGACTCACTGAAGCTTTCTTT	CSAREPGLTEAFF
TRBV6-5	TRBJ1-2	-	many	TGTGCCAGCAGTTACGGGGCGGGCTATGGCTACACCTTC	CASSYGAGYGYTF
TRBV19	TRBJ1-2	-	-	TGTGCCAGTACCCCCCGTGGCAGGGTCTATGGCTACACCTTC	CASTPRGRVYGYTF
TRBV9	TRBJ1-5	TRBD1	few	TGTGCCAGCAGCTCCCGGGACAGTGGTCAGCCCCAGCATTTT	CASSSRDSGQPQHF
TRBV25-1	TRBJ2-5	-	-	TGTGCCAGCAGTGACCCGGGGGTCCAAGAGACCCAGTACTTC	CASSDPGVQETQYF
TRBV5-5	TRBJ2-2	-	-	TGTGCCAGCAGCTTGGTGCATTCGGGGGCGGACACCGGGGAGCTGTTTTTT	CASSLVHSGADTGELFF
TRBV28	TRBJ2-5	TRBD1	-	TGTGCCAGCAGTGCTATAATTCCGGACAGGGGGGTAGAGACCCAGTACTTC	CASSAIIPDRGVETQYF
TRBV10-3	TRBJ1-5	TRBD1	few	TGTGCCATCAGTGAAACAGGGGGTTATCAGCCCCAGCATTTT	CAISETGGYQPQHF
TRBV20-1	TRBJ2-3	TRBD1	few	TGCAGTGCTGGGAAGACAGGGCTGAGTGCAGATACGCAGTATTTT	CSAGKTGLSADTQYF
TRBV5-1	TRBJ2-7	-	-	TGCGCCAGCAGCCACGTGAGGGGGGGAGATTACGAGCAGTACTTC	CASSHVRGGDYEQYF
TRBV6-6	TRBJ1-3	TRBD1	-	TGTGCCAGCAGTCAGCAGGGGGCCATCTCTGGAAACACCATATATTTT	CASSQQGAISGNTIYF
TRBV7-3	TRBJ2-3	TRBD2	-	TGTGCCAGCAGCCACCTGTCGGCGGGGGGGCCGGATACGCAGTATTTT	CASSHLSAGGPDTQYF
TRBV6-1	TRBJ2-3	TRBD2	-	TGTGCCAGCAGTGAACTAGCGGCCACAGATACGCGGTATTTT	CASSELAATDTRYF
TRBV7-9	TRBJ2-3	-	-	TGTGCCAGCAGCTCTCTCCCCCTAGGAGATACGCAGTATTTT	CASSSLPLGDTQYF
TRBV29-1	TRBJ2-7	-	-	TGCAGCGTTATGAGGGACTACGAGCAGTACTTC	CSVMRDYEQYF
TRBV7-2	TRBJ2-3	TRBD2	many	TGTGCCAGCGCAGTAGCGGGAGCTACGCAGTATTTT	CASAVAGATQYF
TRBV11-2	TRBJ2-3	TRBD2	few	TGTGCCAGCAGCCTCAGCGGGGGGGTCAGCACAGATACGCAGTATTTT	CASSLSGGVSTDTQYF
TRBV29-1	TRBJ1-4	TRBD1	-	TGCAGCGTTCTGACAGGGAGTAATGAAAAACTGTTTTTT	CSVLTGSNEKLFF
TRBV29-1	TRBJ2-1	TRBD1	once	TGCAGCGTTGAAGCGGGACAGAGCAATTTCAATGAGCAGTTCTTC	CSVEAGQSNFNEQFF
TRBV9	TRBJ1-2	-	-	TGTGCCAGCAGCGGCCAGGATTACTATGGCTACACCTTC	CASSGQDYYGYTF
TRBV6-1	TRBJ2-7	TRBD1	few	TGTGCCAGCAGTGAGGGACAGGGCTTCTACTACGGGCAGTACTTC	CASSEGQGFYYGQYF
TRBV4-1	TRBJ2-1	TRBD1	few	TGCGCCAGCAGCCCAACTTGGACAGGGCGGGGTGAGCAGTTCTTC	CASSPTWTGRGEQFF
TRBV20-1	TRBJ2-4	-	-	TGCAGTGCTAGCGCTAGCATCCAAAACATTCAGTACTTC	CSASASIQNIQYF
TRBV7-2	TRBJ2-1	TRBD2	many	TGTGCCAGCAGCTTAGGGACTAGCGGGAGTCATGAGCAGTTCTTC	CASSLGTSGSHEQFF
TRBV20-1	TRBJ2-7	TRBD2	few	TGCAGTGCATACCGACTAGCGGGGGGCCACGAGCAGTACTTC	CSAYRLAGGHEQYF
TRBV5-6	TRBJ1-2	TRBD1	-	TGTGCCAGCAGGGGGACAGGGGTCGGCTATGGCTACACCTTC	CASRGTGVGYGYTF
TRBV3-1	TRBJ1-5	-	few	TGTGCCAGCAGCCGCTCGGTAGGCAATCAGCCCCAGCATTTT	CASSRSVGNQPQHF
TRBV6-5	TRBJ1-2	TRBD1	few	TGTGCCAGCAGGGCTACGGGACAGTCCTATGGCTACACCTTC	CASRATGQSYGYTF
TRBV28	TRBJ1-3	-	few	TGTGCCAGCAGAGGACGGGTGGCTGGAAACACCATACATTTT	CASRGRVAGNTIHF
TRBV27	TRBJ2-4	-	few	TGTGCCAGCAGTCGGGGCCTTTCGGGAACCCTCAAAAACATTCAGTACTTC	CASSRGLSGTLKNIQYF
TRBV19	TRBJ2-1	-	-	TGTGCCCGCAAGGGGGGGTTCTCCTACAATGAGCAGTTCTTC	CARKGGFSYNEQFF